Listed here are 21 T cell receptor beta chains from one sample, sequenced in a study of CXCR3-negative and CXCR3-positive naive CD8 T cells. TRB cDNA was prepared as libraries by UMI-labeled 5' RACE. From the 5' RACE reads, TCRdb lists one entry per CDR3 protein and no DNA. The ten top clones account for around 0.4%, within a sample of approximately 58,000 distinct CDR3 sequences. Sequenced input: naive CXCR3- CD8+ T cells from blood. Specified subset: CD45RO-CCR7+CD27+CD95- naive CD8+ T cells lacking CXCR3 (TNR3-). The receptors originated from a human donor in good health. Some clones in this sample may be carry-over from other donors' samples.

The chain recombines TRBV9 with TRBJ2-7; there is no DNA to check the TCRdb D call of TRBD2. From germline, CDR1 is SGDLS and CDR2 YYNGEE. This CDR3 spans 14 amino acids. This CDR3 reads CASSATSDPYEQYF.

This rearrangement joins TRBV4-3 to TRBJ2-1; TCRdb's D call of TRBD1 is untestable without DNA. Germline V gene sequence: CDR1 LGHNA, CDR2 YSLEER. CDR3 size: 14 residues. This chain's CDR3 is CASSQVGQGGEQFF.

The chain carries TRBV9 and TRBJ2-7; TCRdb calls TRBD2, which cannot be checked without DNA. The germline V gene has CDR1 SGDLS and CDR2 YYNGEE. This CDR3 contains 14 residues. CDR3 sequence: CASSVASGGYEQYF.

This chain joins TRBV11-3 and TRBJ2-3; without DNA, the TCRdb call of TRBD2 cannot be checked. In germline, CDR1 is SGHNT, CDR2 YENEEA. CDR3 length: 14 amino acids. This CDR3 is CASSTRLVSGTQYF.

This rearrangement joins TRBV5-1 to TRBJ2-7; with no DNA, the TCRdb D assignment of TRBD2 cannot be verified. The CDR3 runs to 15 residues. Germline V gene data show CDR1 as SGHRS and CDR2 as YFSETQ. The CDR3 here is CASSQGSGGSYEQYF. The whole variable domain, filled in from reference TRBV5-1 and TRBJ2-7, reads KAGVTQTPRYLIKTRGQQVTLSCSPISGHRSVSWYQQTPGQGLQFLFEYFSETQRNKGNFPGRFSGRQFSNSRSEMNVSTLELGDSALYLCASSQGSGGSYEQYFGPGTRLTVT.

V is TRBV29-1 and J is TRBJ2-7; lacking DNA, the TRBD1 call made by TCRdb goes unchecked. CDR3 length: 13 residues. Germline V gene data show CDR1 as SQVTM and CDR2 as ANQGSEA. CDR3 protein: CSARTGNSYEQYF.

The chain couples TRBV27 to TRBJ2-3; TCRdb outputs TRBD2, but without DNA this stays unchecked. Germline-derived CDR1 and CDR2 are MNHEY and SMNVEV (reference sequence). The CDR3 has 18 amino acids. CDR3 loop: CASSSKLAGGQSTDTQYF.

The CDR3 loop reads CASSFDRGSYEQYF. The chain is built from TRBV12-3 or TRBV12-4 and TRBJ2-7. This CDR3 has 14 amino acids.

J is TRBJ2-7 and V is TRBV20-1; there is no DNA to check the TCRdb D call of TRBD1. The CDR3 length is 17 residues. Germline CDR1 DFQATT, CDR2 SNEGSKA (reference sequence). CDR3 amino acids: CSARGTGGVGPYYEQYF.

The chain couples TRBV7-9 to TRBJ1-2; the D call of TRBD1 rests on TCRdb alone, since no DNA is present to check it. The germline gives CDR1 SEHNR, CDR2 FQNEAQ (reference sequence). CDR3 size: 15 residues. The CDR3 sequence: CASGDSYHYLNGYTF.

V gene TRBV28 combines with J gene TRBJ2-2; TCRdb proposes TRBD2, but this gene call is untestable without DNA. The CDR3 consists of 15 residues. Germline loops: CDR1 MDHEN, CDR2 SYDVKM. CDR3 amino acids: CASSFLREGAGELFF.

The CDR3: CASSDGPDSYNEQFF. The chain carries TRBV9 and TRBJ2-1. This CDR3 comprises 15 residues. CDR1 and CDR2 from the germline V gene are SGDLS and YYNGEE. Complete variable domain (other parts from reference TRBV9 and TRBJ2-1): DSGVTQTPKHLITATGQRVTLRCSPRSGDLSVYWYQQSLDQGLQFLIQYYNGEERAKGNILERFSAQQFPDLHSELNLSSLELGDSALYFCASSDGPDSYNEQFFGPGTRLTVL.

V usage is TRBV19 and J usage is TRBJ2-5; TCRdb picks TRBD2, but there is no DNA to check that call. CDR3 size: 15 residues. Looked up from germline, CDR1 is LNHDA and CDR2 is SQIVND (reference sequence). This CDR3 is CASSIYASPPETQYF.

V is TRBV28 and J is TRBJ2-2; TCRdb designates TRBD2, a call that cannot be tested without DNA. The CDR3 consists of 19 residues. Germline V gene sequence: CDR1 MDHEN, CDR2 SYDVKM. CDR3 sequence reads: CASSLSPGTSGGRTGELFF. Variable domain in full (rest from reference TRBV28 and TRBJ2-2): DVKVTQSSRYLVKRTGEKVFLECVQDMDHENMFWYRQDPGLGLRLIYFSYDVKMKEKGDIPEGYSVSREKKERFSLILESASTNQTSMYLCASSLSPGTSGGRTGELFFGEGSRLTVL.

The chain uses TRBV18 and TRBJ2-7. Germline values: CDR1 KGHSH, CDR2 LQKENI. This CDR3 is built from 16 residues. The CDR3 here is CASSPRFREGPYEQYF.

V usage is TRBV29-1 and J usage is TRBJ1-2. Germline V gives CDR1 SQVTM, CDR2 ANQGSEA. CDR3 length: 14 residues. Here the CDR3 reads CSVEAVLVEDGYTF.

The chain combines TRBV29-1 with TRBJ2-7; lacking DNA, the TRBD2 call made by TCRdb goes unchecked. Per the germline V gene, CDR1 is SQVTM and CDR2 is ANQGSEA. CDR3 length: 18 residues. Here the CDR3 reads CSVEGLAGGTGGLYEQYF.

V usage is TRBV5-6 and J usage is TRBJ2-2. Looked up from germline, CDR1 is SGHDT and CDR2 is YYEEEE. The CDR3 is 14 residues long. The CDR3 loop is CASSLAPNTGELFF.

This chain joins TRBV20-1 and TRBJ2-7; TCRdb's assignment of TRBD1 cannot be checked, as there is no DNA. This CDR3 region has 13 residues. The germline CDR1 and CDR2 sequences are DFQATT and SNEGSKA (reference sequence). The CDR3: CSARGTITYEQYF.

V usage is TRBV21-1 and J usage is TRBJ1-6; without DNA, the TCRdb call of TRBD1 cannot be checked. TRBV21-1 counts as a pseudogene. This CDR3 comprises 20 residues. The CDR3: CASSPTGQPHSSSYNSPLHF.

This clonotype is classed as medium-sized by frequency. The genes are TRBV7-7 and TRBJ2-1. Germline-derived CDR1 and CDR2 are SSHAT and FNYEAQ (reference sequence). The CDR3 contains 15 residues. CDR3 residues: CASSLGSGGTNEQFF. Together with reference TRBV7-7 and TRBJ2-1, the CDR3 gives the full variable domain: GAGVSQSPRYKVTKRGQDVTLRCDPISSHATLYWYQQALGQGPEFLTYFNYEAQPDKSGLPSDRFSAERPEGSISTLTIQRTEQRDSAMYRCASSLGSGGTNEQFFGPGTRLTVL.